Below are 30 T cell receptor beta chains sequenced from a single sample in a study of regulatory T cells in long-lasting Graves disease. The time point here: persistent/refractory GD, antithyroid drugs over 5 years with positive TRAb. PBMCs provided the RNA from which the TCR library was made. TCR beta libraries were built with iRepertoire HTBI primers and Arm-PCR of CDR3 regions. TCRdb reprocessed the multiplex PCR reads with MiXCR, giving one entry per CDR3 protein. The profile shows roughly 450,000 distinct CDR3 sequences, roughly a quarter of them singletons. Specimen: peripheral blood mononuclear cells (PBMCs), collected when the disease was refractory, from a patient treated with antithyroid drugs. Receptors were obtained from a female donor with Graves disease.

This clonotype has ten or more counts. V and J are TRBV7-2 and TRBJ1-2; D remains unclear. The V gene lost 1 base and the J gene lost 5 bases, with 20 bases spanning the gap. The CDR3 extends over 17 amino acids. The germline V gene encodes CDR1 SGHTA and CDR2 FQGNSA. CDR3 nucleotides: TGTGCCAGCAGCTTAGTTAAGGAGCGTGGGCCGCAGTATGGCTACACCTTC. It translates to CASSLVKERGPQYGYTF.

The rearrangement joins TRBV7-9 to TRBJ1-2; 7 bases are a match to TRBD1. The germline V gene encodes CDR1 SEHNR and CDR2 FQNEAQ (reference sequence). CDR3 length: 17 residues. The V gene end was trimmed by 5 bases and the J gene end by 4 bases; junction bases not matched to a gene: 16. The CDR3 nucleotides are TGTGCCAGCAGCACTCCCGGTGGGACAGACAGGGCCTATGGCTACACCTTC. Protein product: CASSTPGGTDRAYGYTF.

This clonotype showed up just a few times. The chain recombines TRBV6-5 with TRBJ2-7; a possible D gene is TRBD2 (6 bases). V was pared by 2 bases and J by 3 bases, with 11 bases between. Per germline, CDR1 MNHEY and CDR2 SVGAGI. CDR3 length: 14 amino acids. This CDR3 is CASSYSSGGYEQYF. The CDR3 bases are TGTGCCAGCAGTTACAGTTCCGGGGGCTACGAGCAGTACTTC.

As for this clonotype: The junction does not match germline at one end; this may be a read error. As DNA, the CDR3 is TGTGCCAGCAGCCAAGATTTCGGCAGTTCCTACGGGCAGTACTTC. Translating it yields CASSQDFGSSYGQYF. This rearrangement joins TRBV14 to TRBJ2-7; no reliable D call. CDR3 length: 15 amino acids. Germline loops: CDR1 SGHDN, CDR2 FVKESK.

The chain recombines TRBV7-3 with TRBJ1-6; TRBD1 might be the D (5 bases). Germline V gives CDR1 SGHTA, CDR2 FQGTGA. The CDR3 contains 14 residues. Deletions cut 2 bases from V and 8 bases from J, with 10 bases between. The chain's CDR3 is CASSLGLGDSPLHF. For the CDR3, the DNA is TGTGCCAGCAGCTTAGGACTGGGGGATTCACCCCTCCACTTT.

This clonotype was counted between two and nine times. The chain employs TRBV5-4 and TRBJ1-3; no reliable D call. The germline gives CDR1 SGHNT, CDR2 YYREEE (reference sequence). The CDR3 spans 17 residues. Between the trimmed V and J ends, which lost 8 bases and 2 bases, there was a span of 23 bases. CDR3 sequence reads: CARPRACPQRTGNTIYF. The CDR3 DNA reads TGTGCCAGACCCCGGGCGTGCCCACAACGCACTGGAAACACCATATATTTT.

This clonotype was counted a few times. The chain recombines TRBV7-2 with TRBJ1-4; the match to TRBD1 covers 7 bases. Germline V CDR1 and CDR2: SGHTA, FQGNSA. Germline trimming cut 3 bases from V and 4 bases from J; bases unmatched to any gene: 5. The CDR3 has 15 amino acids. In nucleotides, the CDR3 is TGTGCCAGCAGCTTCCGGACAGGATTTAATGAAAAACTGTTTTTT. Translating it yields CASSFRTGFNEKLFF.

CDR3 loop: CASSLDRGLSPLHF. The CDR3 DNA is TGTGCCAGCAGCTTGGACAGGGGGCTTTCACCCCTCCACTTT. The chain has TRBV7-2 and TRBJ1-6, with 11 bases fitting TRBD1. The germline V gene has CDR1 SGHTA and CDR2 FQGNSA. Unmatched junction bases numbered 1, after V lost 3 bases and J lost 9 bases. The CDR3 extends over 14 amino acids.

The chain has TRBV7-9 and TRBJ2-7, with D uncertain. Germline CDR1 SEHNR, CDR2 FQNEAQ (reference sequence). The germline V and J ends were trimmed by 1 base and 0 bases, with 13 bases remaining between them. The CDR3 spans 16 residues. The CDR3 is CASSLGDPPSSYEQYF. The CDR3 region has the DNA TGTGCCAGCAGCTTAGGAGATCCTCCGAGCTCCTACGAGCAGTACTTC.

This clonotype has ten or more counts. The rearrangement joins TRBV19 to TRBJ1-1; D gene ambiguous. CDR3 length: 14 residues. Trimming removed 2 bases at V and 2 bases at J, with 9 bases between. CDR1 is LNHDA and CDR2 is SQIVND in the germline V gene (reference sequence). The CDR3 sequence is CASSINRENTEAFF. The CDR3 DNA sequence: TGTGCCAGTAGTATAAACCGGGAAAACACTGAAGCTTTCTTT.

The genes are TRBV2 and TRBJ2-1; TRBD2 agrees at 14 bases. This CDR3 is 18 amino acids long. Germline-derived CDR1 and CDR2 are SNHLY and FYNNEI. V lost 7 bases, J lost 7 bases, and 15 bases stayed unmatched. The CDR3 loop is CASNRNPGLAGVVNEQFF. CDR3 DNA: TGTGCCAGCAATCGCAACCCGGGACTAGCGGGAGTCGTGAATGAGCAGTTCTTC.

The table lists this clonotype with a few counts. The rearrangement joins TRBV7-9 to TRBJ1-2; maybe TRBD1 (5 bases). Germline lookup yields CDR1 SEHNR and CDR2 FQNEAQ (reference sequence). The CDR3 sequence is 13 residues long. V lost 5 bases and J 7 bases, leaving 14 bases between the germline ends. DNA of the CDR3: TGTGCCAGCAGCCCCGATGGGGCGGGTGGCTACACCTTC. Translated, it gives CASSPDGAGGYTF.

The table lists this clonotype with many counts. V is TRBV12-3 or TRBV12-4 and J is TRBJ1-1; D remains ambiguous. Between the trimmed V and J ends, which lost 6 bases and 4 bases, there was a span of 15 bases. CDR3 size: 14 residues. CDR3 sequence reads: CASSRRGSGTEAFF. In DNA, the CDR3 is TGTGCCAGCAGCCGACGAGGTAGCGGCACTGAAGCTTTCTTT.

The rearrangement links TRBV7-9 to TRBJ1-1; TRBD1 matches at 8 bases. The V and J ends lost 4 bases and 0 bases, in that order; junction bases with no gene match: 4. Per the germline V gene, CDR1 is SEHNR and CDR2 is FQNEAQ (reference sequence). The CDR3 covers 15 residues. This CDR3 reads CASSSIRGLNTEAFF. The CDR3 DNA reads as TGTGCCAGCAGCTCAATCAGGGGGCTGAACACTGAAGCTTTCTTT. The variable domain in full, completed from reference TRBV7-9 and TRBJ1-1, reads DTGVSQNPRHKITKRGQNVTFRCDPISEHNRLYWYRQTLGQGPEFLTYFQNEAQLEKSRLLSDRFSAERPKGSFSTLEIQRTEQGDSAMYLCASSSIRGLNTEAFFGQGTRLTVV.

Only a few counts were recorded for this clonotype. The chain is built from TRBV20-1 and TRBJ1-1; no definite D call. V gave up 0 bases and J gave up 1 base, with 9 bases separating them. Per germline, CDR1 DFQATT and CDR2 SNEGSKA (reference sequence). The CDR3 is made up of 14 amino acids. The DNA for the CDR3 is TGCAGTGCTAGAGAGGATCTGACGAACACTGAAGCTTTCTTT. As protein: CSAREDLTNTEAFF.

This chain uses TRBV19 with TRBJ2-7, with 7 bases lining up with TRBD2. V trimming: 0 bases; J trimming: 2 bases; junction bases outside the gene matches: 4. CDR1 and CDR2 from the germline V gene are LNHDA and SQIVND (reference sequence). The CDR3 contains 15 residues. This CDR3 reads CASSIDKAGTYEQYF. CDR3 nucleotide sequence: TGTGCCAGTAGTATAGATAAAGCGGGGACCTACGAGCAGTACTTC.

The chain joins TRBV7-9 to TRBJ2-1, with D unclear. Per germline, CDR1 SEHNR and CDR2 FQNEAQ (reference sequence). V lost 5 bases and J 6 bases, leaving 8 bases between the germline ends. The CDR3 length is 12 residues. The DNA of the CDR3 is TGTGCCAGCAGCGCCCTCGGCAATGAGCAGTTCTTC. It translates to CASSALGNEQFF. The full variable domain, in which reference TRBV7-9 and TRBJ2-1 provide the parts outside the CDR3, is DTGVSQNPRHKITKRGQNVTFRCDPISEHNRLYWYRQTLGQGPEFLTYFQNEAQLEKSRLLSDRFSAERPKGSFSTLEIQRTEQGDSAMYLCASSALGNEQFFGPGTRLTVL.

Here the CDR3 DNA reads TGTGCCAGCAGCTTAGCCGGACAGAGCACTGAAGCTTTCTTT. Translating it yields CASSLAGQSTEAFF. The rearrangement uses TRBV7-3 and TRBJ1-1; possibly TRBD1 for D (6 bases). This CDR3 spans 14 amino acids. CDR1 is SGHTA and CDR2 is FQGTGA in the germline V gene. V lost 2 bases and J 4 bases, leaving 11 bases between the germline ends.

The table lists this clonotype with a count of one. The chain carries TRBV7-9 and TRBJ2-6; a possible D gene is TRBD1 (5 bases). The germline gives CDR1 SEHNR, CDR2 FQNEAQ (reference sequence). Between the trimmed V and J ends, which lost 1 base and 9 bases, there was a span of 7 bases. This CDR3 region has 13 residues. CDR3 DNA: TGTGCCAGCAGCTTAGATGACAGCAACGTCCTGACTTTC. Its translation: CASSLDDSNVLTF.

The chain has TRBV10-3 and TRBJ2-6; D possibly corresponds to TRBD1 (6 bases). The CDR3 has 15 amino acids. V lost 6 bases to trimming and J lost 4 bases, with 13 bases between them. The germline V gene has CDR1 ENHRY and CDR2 SYGVKD. The chain's CDR3 is CAISPPTGGANVLTF. CDR3 coding DNA: TGTGCCATCAGCCCCCCGACAGGAGGGGCCAACGTCCTGACTTTC.

Concerning this clonotype itself: The junction shows a germline mismatch at one end, possibly a read error. The rearrangement uses TRBV27 and TRBJ1-1; TRBD1 agrees at 12 bases. Germline V gene data show CDR1 as MNHEY and CDR2 as SMNVEV (reference sequence). This CDR3 is built from 15 residues. The CDR3 sequence: CASGLGTGGRREAFF. In DNA form, the CDR3 reads TGTGCCAGCGGTTTAGGGACAGGGGGCCGCCGTGAAGCTTTCTTT.

This clonotype was recorded a few times. V and J are TRBV15 and TRBJ1-2; a possible D gene is TRBD1 (5 bases). Germline V CDR1 and CDR2: LNHNV, YYDKDF (reference sequence). The CDR3 has 17 amino acids. The V end was cut by 2 bases, the J end by 4 bases, with 20 bases between. Here the CDR3 DNA reads TGTGCCACCAGCAGACCAGCCGCCGGGACCCAAGTCTATGGCTACACCTTC. Translated: CATSRPAAGTQVYGYTF.

This clonotype was seen once. The chain uses TRBV20-1 and TRBJ2-7, with 7 bases fitting TRBD2. V lost 3 bases to trimming and J lost 7 bases; unmatched junction nucleotides: 18. This CDR3 region has 16 residues. Germline V lookup: CDR1 DFQATT, CDR2 SNEGSKA (reference sequence). CDR3 nucleotides: TGCAGTGCTAGTCCAGTAATGGGCGCGGGAGCCGCTGAGCAGTACTTC. Translating gives CSASPVMGAGAAEQYF.

This clonotype was counted only a few times. This rearrangement joins TRBV29-1 to TRBJ1-2, with D unresolved. Germline loops: CDR1 SQVTM, CDR2 ANQGSEA. CDR3 length: 11 residues. Trimming left V 4 bases short and J 9 bases short, with 12 bases between. CDR3 nucleotide sequence: TGCAGCGTTGTGAGCAGGATGAGCTACACCTTC. Its translation: CSVVSRMSYTF.

This clonotype was detected many times. V is TRBV2 and J is TRBJ2-1; perhaps TRBD2 as D (5 bases). In germline, CDR1 is SNHLY, CDR2 FYNNEI. The CDR3 spans 13 residues. Trimming removed 5 bases from V and 7 bases from J, with 12 bases in between. CDR3 DNA sequence: TGTGCCAGCAGTAATATCTGGGAGAATGAGCAGTTCTTC. Translation: CASSNIWENEQFF.

This chain joins TRBV11-2 and TRBJ2-2; no reliable D call. The length of the CDR3 is 15 residues. Trimming removed 4 bases at V and 3 bases at J, with 12 bases between. Looked up from germline, CDR1 is SGHAT and CDR2 is FQNNGV. CDR3 residues: CASSSKGPYTGELFF. The CDR3 region has the DNA TGTGCCAGCAGCTCTAAAGGGCCTTACACCGGGGAGCTGTTTTTT.

The chain recombines TRBV6-1 with TRBJ2-3; 7 nucleotides align to TRBD1. The CDR3 length is 15 residues. V gave up 5 bases and J gave up 2 bases; unmatched junction bases: 7. Germline CDR1 MNHNS, CDR2 SASEGT. CDR3 bases: TGTGCCAGCAGTCTCCGGGACAGAGTCACAGATACGCAGTATTTT. It translates to CASSLRDRVTDTQYF.

The chain uses TRBV19 and TRBJ1-5; D call uncertain. Germline loops: CDR1 LNHDA, CDR2 SQIVND (reference sequence). V lost 3 bases to trimming and J lost 6 bases, with 12 bases between them. The CDR3 extends over 14 amino acids. CDR3 sequence: CASSIVGSGQPQHF. CDR3 nucleotides: TGTGCCAGTAGTATCGTGGGTTCGGGTCAGCCCCAGCATTTT.

Many counts were recorded for this clonotype. This chain uses TRBV6-1 with TRBJ1-1, with TRBD1 matching over 8 bases. Germline lookup yields CDR1 MNHNS and CDR2 SASEGT. This CDR3 has 14 amino acids. J was trimmed by 1 base and V by 6 bases; bases with no gene match: 4. CDR3 nucleotides: TGTGCCAGCAGCAAAACAGGGGGGAACACTGAAGCTTTCTTT. Translating it yields CASSKTGGNTEAFF.

In its sample, this clonotype was seen many times. The chain employs TRBV7-2 and TRBJ2-7; 7 bases map to TRBD1. CDR1 is SGHTA, CDR2 FQGNSA, per germline. The CDR3 contains 14 residues. With 7 bases clipped from V and 3 bases from J, the junction kept 9 bases outside the gene matches. This CDR3 reads CASTGWDSDYEQYF. DNA for the CDR3: TGTGCCAGCACCGGTTGGGACAGCGACTACGAGCAGTACTTC.